This entry describes one TCR beta chain. The germline V and J ends were trimmed by 1 base and 8 bases, with 18 bases remaining between them. CDR1 and CDR2 from the germline V gene are KGHSH and LQKENI. The CDR3 extends over 16 amino acids. Clones were read by immunoSEQ multiplex PCR, and TCRdb kept only the in-frame ones, dropping some. Counted here are tens of thousands of clones, about 95% occurring once; the ten biggest clones make up about 2.5%. The sample belongs to a study of T cell changes during pregnancy in multiple sclerosis. Sequences were derived from peripheral blood, sampled in the third trimester of pregnancy. The receptor's source is a female donor with multiple sclerosis, enrolled in a pregnancy study. This chain connects TRBV18 to TRBJ2-1; tentatively, D is TRBD2 (7 bases). CDR3 region: CASSPLRGAALDEQFF. The CDR3 DNA reads as TGTGCCAGCTCACCACTACGGGGGGCTGCCTTGGATGAGCAGTTCTTC.